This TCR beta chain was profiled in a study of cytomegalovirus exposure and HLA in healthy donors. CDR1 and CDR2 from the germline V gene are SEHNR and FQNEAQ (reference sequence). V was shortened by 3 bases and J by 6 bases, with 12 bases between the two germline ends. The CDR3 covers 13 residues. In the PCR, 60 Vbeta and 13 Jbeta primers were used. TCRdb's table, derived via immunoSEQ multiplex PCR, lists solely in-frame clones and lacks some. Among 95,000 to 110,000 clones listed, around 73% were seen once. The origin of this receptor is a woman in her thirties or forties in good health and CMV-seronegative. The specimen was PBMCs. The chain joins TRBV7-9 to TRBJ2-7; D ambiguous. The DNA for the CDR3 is TGTGCCAGCAGCTTCTCCAGCGACGGCGAGCAGTACTTC. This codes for CASSFSSDGEQYF.